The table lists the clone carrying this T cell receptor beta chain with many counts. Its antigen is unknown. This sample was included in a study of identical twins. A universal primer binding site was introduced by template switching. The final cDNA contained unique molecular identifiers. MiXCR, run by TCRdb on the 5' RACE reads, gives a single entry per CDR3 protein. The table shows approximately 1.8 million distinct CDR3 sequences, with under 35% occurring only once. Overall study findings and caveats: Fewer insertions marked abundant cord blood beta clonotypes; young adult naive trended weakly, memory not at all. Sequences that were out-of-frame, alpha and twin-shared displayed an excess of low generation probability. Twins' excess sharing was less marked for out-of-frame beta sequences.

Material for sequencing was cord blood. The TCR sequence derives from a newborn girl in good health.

CDR3 in DNA: TGTGCCAGCAGCGTAGACTCAGCTACCTATGGCTACACCTTC. Protein product: CASSVDSATYGYTF. The J gene is TRBJ1-2, the V gene TRBV9; the D is unclear. The CDR3 contains 14 residues. The germline V gene encodes CDR1 SGDLS and CDR2 YYNGEE. The ends were cut back, 0 bases at V and 4 bases at J, with 10 bases in the middle.